Following are 32 T cell receptor beta chains from one sample sequenced in a study of T-cell reconstitution after alpha-beta-depleted transplantation in children. Unique molecular identifiers were incorporated when the TCRbeta library was constructed. In TCRdb, the PCR reads were re-called with MiXCR into one record per CDR3 protein. The data hold about 170,000 distinct CDR3 sequences, with around 10% observed a single time. Sample: PBMCs, taken before TCRalphabeta/CD19-depleted stem cell transplant. These TCRs come from a boy aged 2-15 years with acute myeloid leukemia, due to receive a stem cell transplant.

The table lists this clonotype with many counts. The chain joins TRBV10-3 to TRBJ2-7, with unresolved D. This CDR3 is 11 amino acids long. Deletions cut 4 bases from V and 3 bases from J, with 4 bases between. Germline assignment: CDR1 ENHRY and CDR2 SYGVKD. This CDR3 reads CAISGGYEQYF. CDR3 in DNA: TGTGCCATCAGTGGGGGCTACGAGCAGTACTTC.

This clonotype has only one observation. This may arise from a read error, as a much more abundant clone is one base away. The genes are TRBV7-2 and TRBJ2-5, with TRBD2 as a possible D gene (6 bases). Germline V CDR1 and CDR2: SGHTA, FQGNSA. The V end was cut by 4 bases, the J end by 7 bases, with 22 bases between. The CDR3 sequence is 16 residues long. The CDR3 protein is CASSSGGVLALGTQYF. For the CDR3, the DNA is TGTGCCAGCAGCTCAGGCGGGGTCCTAGCGCTTGGGACCCAGTACTTC.

In regard to this clonotype: At one of its ends the junction is not consistent with the germline gene, which may arise from a read error. The chain has TRBV24-1 and TRBJ2-2; TRBD1 is a possible D gene (6 bases). The V gene's germline CDR1 is KGHDR and CDR2 SFDVKD. The CDR3 loop spans 15 amino acids. CDR3 protein: CATSEGEQGTGELLF. The DNA of the CDR3 is TGTGCCACCAGTGAGGGGGAACAGGGAACCGGGGAGCTGCTTTTT.

In its sample, this clonotype was seen many times. This chain uses TRBV4-2 with TRBJ1-5; D is ambiguous. Looked up from germline, CDR1 is LGHNA and CDR2 is YNFKEQ. V lost 1 base to trimming and J lost 0 bases, with 4 bases between them. The CDR3 extends over 14 amino acids. The CDR3 sequence: CASSQGNSNQPQHF. The CDR3 nucleotides read TGTGCCAGCAGCCAAGGGAATAGCAATCAGCCCCAGCATTTT.

This clonotype was detected ten times or more. The rearrangement joins TRBV7-2 to TRBJ2-3, with D possibly TRBD1 on 6 matching bases. This CDR3 has 16 residues. V was trimmed by 2 bases and J by 1 base, leaving 13 bases between them. Germline-derived CDR1 and CDR2 are SGHTA and FQGNSA. This chain's CDR3 is CASSLRGLLGTDTQYF. CDR3 sequence (DNA): TGTGCCAGCAGCTTAAGGGGGTTATTGGGCACAGATACGCAGTATTTT.

This clonotype has a count of ten or more. The V gene is TRBV4-1, the J gene TRBJ1-5; unclear D gene. CDR3 size: 13 residues. The V gene lost 1 base and the J gene lost 6 bases, with 7 bases spanning the gap. Germline CDR1 is MGHRA and CDR2 is YSYEKL. The CDR3, as DNA: TGCGCCAGCAGCCAAGGTCTGAGTCAGCCCCAGCATTTT. Translating gives CASSQGLSQPQHF.

This clonotype was seen at least ten times. V gene TRBV11-2 combines with J gene TRBJ2-5; D perhaps matches TRBD1 (6 bases). The CDR3 has 15 residues. V was shortened by 5 bases and J by 2 bases, with 15 bases between the two germline ends. Germline V lookup: CDR1 SGHAT, CDR2 FQNNGV. The CDR3 reads CASSTWRTAQETQYF. CDR3 bases: TGTGCCAGCAGCACCTGGCGGACAGCACAAGAGACCCAGTACTTC.

This clonotype was detected ten times or more. This sequence joins TRBV5-1 and TRBJ2-7; TRBD1 might be the D (5 bases). The V end lost 0 bases, the J end lost 2 bases, and 18 bases lay between the germline ends. The germline gives CDR1 SGHRS, CDR2 YFSETQ. This CDR3 is 17 amino acids long. CDR3 DNA sequence: TGCGCCAGCAGCTTGGCCGGGTTCCAGGGCTCGGCCTACGAGCAGTACTTC. This codes for CASSLAGFQGSAYEQYF.

This clonotype showed up many times. CDR3 loop: CASRRPSRDRDRDTQYF. In nucleotides, the CDR3 is TGTGCCAGCAGACGTCCGTCTCGGGACAGGGATAGAGATACGCAGTATTTT. The V and J genes are TRBV6-1 and TRBJ2-3, with 9 positions matching TRBD1. This CDR3 has 17 amino acids. The trim removed 6 bases at V and 5 bases at J, leaving 15 bases unmatched. Germline V gene data show CDR1 as MNHNS and CDR2 as SASEGT.

There are many counts of this clonotype. The gene calls are TRBV15 and TRBJ2-7; 9 positions match TRBD2. The CDR3 consists of 14 residues. J gave up 4 bases and V 3 bases, and 4 bases lay outside the gene matches. Looked up from germline, CDR1 is LNHNV and CDR2 is YYDKDF (reference sequence). CDR3 residues: CATSSSSGEYEQYV. DNA for the CDR3: TGTGCCACCAGCAGCTCTAGCGGGGAATACGAGCAGTACGTC.

Many counts were recorded for this clonotype. The J gene is TRBJ1-2, the V gene TRBV29-1; D might be TRBD1 (6 bases). The CDR3 is 17 amino acids. From germline, CDR1 is SQVTM and CDR2 ANQGSEA. Trimming took off 5 bases at V and 2 bases at J, with 24 bases between the two ends. The DNA for the CDR3 is TGCAGCGTTACCTCCTTTAACCTCAGGGGCCCCAACTATGGCTACACCTTC. Its translation is CSVTSFNLRGPNYGYTF.

In its sample, this clonotype was seen many times. V gene TRBV20-1 combines with J gene TRBJ1-4; D gene unclear. Trimming took off 3 bases at V and 6 bases at J, with 14 bases between the two ends. Germline V gene lookup returns CDR1 DFQATT and CDR2 SNEGSKA (reference sequence). The CDR3 has 14 residues. The CDR3 loop reads CSASSTDNDEKLFF. CDR3 sequence (DNA): TGCAGTGCTAGCTCCACCGACAATGATGAAAAACTGTTTTTT.

This clonotype showed up many times. This rearrangement joins TRBV10-3 to TRBJ2-5; D unclear. The CDR3 contains 13 residues. CDR1 is ENHRY, CDR2 SYGVKD, per germline. The ends were cut back, 7 bases at V and 0 bases at J, with 9 bases in the middle. The CDR3: CAIIGANQETQYF. For the CDR3, the DNA is TGTGCCATCATCGGCGCTAACCAAGAGACCCAGTACTTC.

This clonotype has a count of ten or more. V usage is TRBV6-5 and J usage is TRBJ1-2; no reliable D call. This CDR3 region has 17 residues. Trimming removed 2 bases from V and 2 bases from J, with 18 bases in between. Germline loops: CDR1 MNHEY, CDR2 SVGAGI. DNA for the CDR3: TGTGCCAGCAGTTACCATCAAACAGCATTCGCCAACTATGGCTACACCTTC. The encoded protein is CASSYHQTAFANYGYTF.

This clonotype was found many times. V and J are TRBV25-1 and TRBJ1-1; the match to TRBD1 covers 10 bases. Germline V gene data show CDR1 as MGHDK and CDR2 as SYGVNS. This CDR3 region has 12 residues. Trimming cost V 8 bases and J 4 bases; bases outside gene matches: 1. Here the CDR3 reads CASRDRGTEAFF. The CDR3 region has the DNA TGTGCCAGCCGGGACAGGGGCACTGAAGCTTTCTTT.

This clonotype was seen at least ten times. The rearrangement joins TRBV6-1 to TRBJ1-5; the match to TRBD1 covers 8 bases. The CDR3 is made up of 14 amino acids. With V trimmed by 4 bases and J by 2 bases, 1 base remained unmatched. CDR1 is MNHNS, CDR2 SASEGT, per germline. This chain's CDR3 is CASSADRGNQPQHF. DNA of the CDR3: TGTGCCAGCAGTGCGGACAGGGGCAATCAGCCCCAGCATTTT.

This clonotype occurred many times. The chain employs TRBV29-1 and TRBJ1-1; D not resolved. This CDR3 is built from 12 residues. Germline V CDR1 and CDR2: SQVTM, ANQGSEA. The germline V and J ends were trimmed by 4 bases and 0 bases, with 6 bases remaining between them. The CDR3 nucleotides read TGCAGCGTTGGGGCGGTGAACACTGAAGCTTTCTTT. This gives the protein CSVGAVNTEAFF.

The V call is TRBV6-5, the J call TRBJ1-5; a weak D match, TRBD1 (5 bases). Trimming shortened V by 0 bases and J by 6 bases, and 12 bases separated the two germline ends. CDR1 and CDR2 (germline): MNHEY, SVGAGI. The CDR3 extends over 15 amino acids. The CDR3 sequence is CASSYSGRGGQPQHF. The CDR3 DNA reads as TGTGCCAGCAGTTACTCCGGTAGGGGCGGTCAGCCCCAGCATTTT.

This clonotype was observed at least ten times. The rearrangement joins TRBV2 to TRBJ2-3; 11 bases fit TRBD1. This CDR3 is 16 amino acids long. CDR1 is SNHLY and CDR2 is FYNNEI in the germline V gene. Trimming took 6 bases from V and 6 from J; bases not matched to a gene: 11. CDR3 nucleotides: TGTGCCAGCAGGCAAAGGACAGGGGGCGGAAGTGATACGCAGTATTTT. Residues: CASRQRTGGGSDTQYF.

This clonotype has at least ten counts. This chain connects TRBV2 to TRBJ2-6, with no clear D. Germline assignment: CDR1 SNHLY and CDR2 FYNNEI. This CDR3 is built from 13 residues. V lost 6 bases, J lost 2 bases, and 5 bases lay in between. CDR3 nucleotide sequence: TGTGCCAGCAGAGGCGCTGGGGCCAACGTCCTGACTTTC. This gives the protein CASRGAGANVLTF.

At least ten counts were recorded for this clonotype. The rearrangement links TRBV20-1 to TRBJ1-2; 11 nucleotides match TRBD1. The CDR3 is made up of 17 amino acids. CDR1 is DFQATT, CDR2 SNEGSKA, per germline (reference sequence). The trim removed 0 bases at V and 2 bases at J, leaving 8 bases unmatched. The CDR3 protein is CSARDLGQGVGNYGYTF. The CDR3 DNA reads TGCAGTGCTAGAGATTTGGGACAGGGGGTCGGAAACTATGGCTACACCTTC.

This clonotype has at least ten counts. J is TRBJ2-5 and V is TRBV10-2; D might be TRBD2 (5 bases). Trimming took 5 bases from V and 3 from J, leaving 16 bases between them. The CDR3 has 15 residues. Per the germline V gene, CDR1 is WSHSY and CDR2 is SAAADI. The CDR3 here is CASSPLSTSKETQYF. Written as DNA, the CDR3 is TGCGCCAGCAGTCCTCTAAGCACTAGTAAAGAGACCCAGTACTTC.

There are many counts of this clonotype. This rearrangement joins TRBV7-6 to TRBJ2-5, with D possibly TRBD2 on 7 matching bases. CDR1 is SGHVS and CDR2 is FNYEAQ in the germline V gene. This CDR3 is built from 17 residues. V was pared by 5 bases and J by 3 bases, with 22 bases between. The CDR3 reads CASSTRGRGAMKETQYF. In DNA, the CDR3 is TGTGCCAGCAGCACACGTGGACGGGGGGCCATGAAAGAGACCCAGTACTTC.

This clonotype was observed many times. This sequence joins TRBV28 and TRBJ2-2, with D unresolved. This CDR3 region has 14 residues. Germline CDR1 reads MDHEN; CDR2 reads SYDVKM. Between the trimmed V and J ends, which lost 3 bases and 7 bases, there was a span of 12 bases. CDR3 in amino acids: CASSFRVRVGELFF. The CDR3 DNA reads as TGTGCCAGCAGTTTTCGGGTTCGGGTCGGGGAGCTGTTTTTT.

This clonotype was seen only a few times. This chain uses TRBV5-1 with TRBJ2-1; D is unresolved. Germline CDR1 is SGHRS and CDR2 is YFSETQ. Deletions cut 4 bases from V and 0 bases from J, with 14 bases between. CDR3 length equals 16 residues. The CDR3 DNA is TGCGCCAGCAGCGTCTTGTGGGCGAGCTCCTACAATGAGCAGTTCTTC. Its protein product is CASSVLWASSYNEQFF.

The table lists this clonotype with many counts. The gene calls are TRBV12-3 or TRBV12-4 and TRBJ1-5, with D perhaps matching TRBD1 (5 bases). The V end was cut by 5 bases, the J end by 5 bases, with 7 bases between. This CDR3 has 12 amino acids. As DNA, the CDR3 is TGTGCCAGCAGTGACAGCTATCAGCCCCAGCATTTT. Encoded protein: CASSDSYQPQHF.

This clonotype came up many times. The J gene is TRBJ2-5, the V gene TRBV7-6; D unclear. This CDR3 has 12 amino acids. The germline gives CDR1 SGHVS, CDR2 FNYEAQ. V lost 5 bases to trimming and J lost 7 bases, with 11 bases between them. CDR3 coding DNA: TGTGCCAGCAGCCCCGATCTCAGGACCCAGTACTTC. The encoded protein is CASSPDLRTQYF.

The table lists this clonotype with many counts. The V call is TRBV27, the J call TRBJ1-6; D is unclear. V dropped 3 bases and J dropped 0 bases, with 12 bases sitting between them. The germline V gene has CDR1 MNHEY and CDR2 SMNVEV (reference sequence). The length of the CDR3 is 17 residues. The DNA of the CDR3 is TGTGCCAGCAGTTTGGGCCAGCCGAGCTCCTATAATTCACCCCTCCACTTT. Translated: CASSLGQPSSYNSPLHF.

This clonotype was detected many times. The V gene is TRBV4-1, the J gene TRBJ1-2; TRBD1 might be the D (5 bases). Between the trimmed V and J ends, which lost 4 bases and 8 bases, there was a span of 23 bases. Looked up from germline, CDR1 is MGHRA and CDR2 is YSYEKL. The CDR3 totals 16 residues. CDR3 in amino acids: CASSRPPQQAKKGYTF. Here the CDR3 DNA reads TGCGCCAGCAGCCGCCCCCCGCAACAGGCAAAGAAGGGCTACACCTTC.

In this sample, this clonotype turned up many times. In DNA, the CDR3 is TGTGCCAGCAGCTTAGATATTCGGGGGCCGGGTAATGAGCAGTTCTTC. Its protein product is CASSLDIRGPGNEQFF. The chain carries TRBV7-6 and TRBJ2-1; D tentatively reads TRBD1 or TRBD2 (6 bases each). V was trimmed by 1 base and J by 7 bases, leaving 17 bases between them. The CDR3 has 16 amino acids. In germline, CDR1 is SGHVS, CDR2 FNYEAQ.

There are a few counts of this clonotype. The chain joins TRBV10-1 to TRBJ2-5; D gene ambiguous. CDR1 and CDR2 (germline): WNHNN, SYGVQD (reference sequence). There are 16 residues in the CDR3. V was trimmed by 5 bases and J by 1 base, leaving 17 bases between them. The CDR3 loop is CASSPGLGARQETQYF. The CDR3 DNA follows: TGCGCCAGCAGTCCGGGCTTGGGCGCTCGCCAAGAGACCCAGTACTTC.

This clonotype showed up many times. V usage is TRBV28 and J usage is TRBJ2-1; 8 nucleotides align to TRBD2. The J segment lost 6 bases and the V segment lost 6 bases, leaving 16 bases of the junction unmatched. Germline V CDR1 and CDR2: MDHEN, SYDVKM. The CDR3 has 17 amino acids. This CDR3 is CASRPPGGSGIRNEQFF. In DNA form, the CDR3 reads TGTGCCAGCAGACCCCCGGGGGGTAGCGGGATACGCAATGAGCAGTTCTTC.